This section outlines one T cell receptor (beta chain) sequence together with its context. Sequencing used immunoSEQ multiplex PCR; TCRdb keeps in-frame clones, though not all of them. The table has under 200,000 clones, roughly 89% seen once. This record belongs to a study of blood T cell repertoires in COVID-19. Study in general: Spain, Italy and the United States supplied samples that represented acute and convalescent COVID-19.

In germline, CDR1 is MNHEY, CDR2 SMNVEV (reference sequence). This CDR3 has 13 residues. V shed 10 bases and J shed 6 bases, with 19 bases lying between them. Patients in Seattle were enrolled during active infection, then followed longitudinally. Sequencing was performed on peripheral blood. The source of this sequence is a woman in her 70s with COVID-19, enrolled during active disease. The chain joins TRBV27 to TRBJ2-7; no firm D call. Here the CDR3 DNA reads TGTGCCACCTCCCGGAGAGCCTCCGGCGAGCAGTACTTC. It codes for CATSRRASGEQYF.